The clone carrying this T cell receptor beta chain has only one observation. As yet, its antigen is unknown. Looked up from germline, CDR1 is MGHRA and CDR2 is YSYEKL. The CDR3 totals 14 residues. The V gene lost 6 bases and the J gene lost 3 bases, with 11 bases spanning the gap. This sample stems from a study of a mutant IDH1 vaccine in newly diagnosed glioma. Study background: Radiotherapy alone preceded vaccination by 4-6 weeks; alternatively, vaccination started with temozolomide cycles. Points from the study as a whole: Immune responses induced by the vaccine were seen in 93.3% of patients, spanning multiple MHC alleles.

Sample time point: week 47, end of study. In the vaccine, a single dose held 300 ug of the mutant IDH1 20-mer peptide, along with topical imiquimod. In weeks 1, 3, 5, 7, 11, 15, 19 and 23, patients were vaccinated. The donor cohort comprised cases of new WHO grade 3 or 4 IDH1-mutant, ATRX-lost astrocytoma. Here immunoSEQ multiplex PCR was the method, and the copy in TCRdb shows in-frame clones only, minus some. The data hold about 32,000 clones, with approximately 89% observed a single time. V is TRBV4-1 and J is TRBJ1-4, with TRBD1 as a possible D gene (6 bases). The receptor was derived from a man aged 40-49 years with glioma. This sample comprised PBMCs, obtained from a glioma patient whose treatment included an IDH1 peptide vaccine. CDR3 loop: CASRGGTANEKLFF. DNA for the CDR3: TGCGCCAGCAGGGGGGGCACGGCTAATGAAAAACTGTTTTTT.